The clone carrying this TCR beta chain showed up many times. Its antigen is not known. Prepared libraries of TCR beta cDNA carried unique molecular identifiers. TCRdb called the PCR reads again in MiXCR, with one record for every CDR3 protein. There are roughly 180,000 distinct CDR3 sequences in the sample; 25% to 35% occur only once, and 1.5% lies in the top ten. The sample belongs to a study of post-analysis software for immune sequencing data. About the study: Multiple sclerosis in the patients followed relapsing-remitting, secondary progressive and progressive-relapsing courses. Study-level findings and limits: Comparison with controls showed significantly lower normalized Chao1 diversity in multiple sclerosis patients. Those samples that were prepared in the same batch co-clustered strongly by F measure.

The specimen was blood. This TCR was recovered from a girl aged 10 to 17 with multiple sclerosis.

Here the CDR3 reads CASSTHRDNSPLHF. The DNA for the CDR3 is TGTGCCAGCAGCACCCACAGGGATAATTCACCCCTCCACTTT. The chain uses TRBV6-5 and TRBJ1-6, with a weak D call TRBD1 (6 bases). Germline assignment: CDR1 MNHEY and CDR2 SVGAGI. This CDR3 comprises 14 residues. The V end lost 6 bases, the J end lost 5 bases, and 11 bases lay between the germline ends.